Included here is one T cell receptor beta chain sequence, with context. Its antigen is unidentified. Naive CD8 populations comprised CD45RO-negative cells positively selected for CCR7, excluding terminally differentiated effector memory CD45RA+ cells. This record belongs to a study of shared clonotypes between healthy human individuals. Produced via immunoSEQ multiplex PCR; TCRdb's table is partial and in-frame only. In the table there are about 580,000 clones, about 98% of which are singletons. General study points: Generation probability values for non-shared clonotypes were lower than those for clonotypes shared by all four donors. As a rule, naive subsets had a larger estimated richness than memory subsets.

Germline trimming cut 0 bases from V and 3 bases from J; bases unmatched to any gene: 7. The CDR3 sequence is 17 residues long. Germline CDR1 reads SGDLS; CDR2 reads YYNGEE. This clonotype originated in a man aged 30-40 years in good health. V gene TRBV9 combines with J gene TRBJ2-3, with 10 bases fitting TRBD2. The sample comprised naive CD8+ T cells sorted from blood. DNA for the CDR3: TGTGCCAGCAGCGTAGCAACAGCGGGAGGGAGGACAGATACGCAGTATTTT. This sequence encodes CASSVATAGGRTDTQYF.